One sample yielded the 3 T cell receptor beta chains listed below, sequenced in a study of T-cell reconstitution after alpha-beta-depleted transplantation in children. Unique molecular identifiers tagged the TCRbeta library. TCRdb reprocessed the PCR reads with MiXCR, giving one entry per CDR3 protein. The data contain fewer than 750,000 distinct CDR3 sequences, around 23% of them seen just once; the ten biggest clones take up about 14%. The starting material was PBMCs, mostly from graft donor cells, obtained 360 days after TCRalphabeta/CD19-depleted stem cell transplant. These receptors originate from a boy under three years old who had a stem cell transplant for acute myeloid leukemia, so the T cells may come from the graft donor.

There are a few counts of this clonotype. The rearrangement joins TRBV20-1 to TRBJ2-1; D unclear. Germline V gene sequence: CDR1 DFQATT, CDR2 SNEGSKA (reference sequence). The germline V and J ends were trimmed by 0 bases and 4 bases, with 10 bases remaining between them. The CDR3 runs to 14 residues. Written as DNA, the CDR3 is TGCAGTGCTAGAGATAGTTTGGGATACAATGAGCAGTTCTTC. This gives the protein CSARDSLGYNEQFF.

The chain has TRBV12-3 or TRBV12-4 and TRBJ1-1; D gene ambiguous. V was pared by 5 bases and J by 5 bases, with 12 bases between. This CDR3 region has 13 residues. The CDR3 DNA is TGTGCCAGCAGTCGGGCCTTGGGGACTGAAGCTTTCTTT. It yields the protein CASSRALGTEAFF.

At least ten counts were recorded for this clonotype. The V call is TRBV7-6, the J call TRBJ1-5; D call uncertain. Germline V gene lookup returns CDR1 SGHVS and CDR2 FNYEAQ. The germline V and J ends were trimmed by 5 bases and 0 bases, with 8 bases remaining between them. The CDR3 runs 14 residues. The CDR3 protein is CASSELDSNQPQHF. The CDR3 coding sequence is TGTGCCAGCAGCGAGCTGGATAGCAATCAGCCCCAGCATTTT.